This TCR beta chain was retrieved from a study of T cells after yellow fever vaccination. Broader study findings: From the bulk population, abundant clonotypes could contaminate and appear within FACS-sorted repertoires.

Comment on this clonotype: Antigen unknown.

TCRdb reanalysed the 5' RACE reads using MiXCR and keeps one entry per CDR3 protein. In the table there are under 600,000 distinct CDR3 sequences, less than 15% of which are singletons. The CDR3 runs 19 residues. The junction had 10 bases not matched to a gene; V was cut back by 2 bases and J by 0 bases. Germline loops: CDR1 LGHNA, CDR2 YNFKEQ. This receptor was taken from a man aged 30 to 39 who received the YFV17D yellow fever vaccine. Source: PBMCs, taken on the day of the yellow fever booster vaccination. J is TRBJ1-1 and V is TRBV4-2; TRBD1 matches at 12 bases. In DNA, the CDR3 is TGTGCCAGCAGCCAAAGACCCGGGACAGGGGGCCCGTTGAACACTGAAGCTTTCTTT. Translating gives CASSQRPGTGGPLNTEAFF.